This entry lists 5 T cell receptor beta chains sequenced from one sample in a study of blood T cell repertoires in COVID-19. Libraries were prepared by immunoSEQ multiplex PCR; TCRdb keeps only in-frame clonotypes and omits some of them. The table records roughly 290,000 clones, roughly 87% of them present only once. Sequences were obtained from PBMCs or T cells enriched from blood (not recorded which). The origin of the receptors is a woman aged 40 to 50 who had recovered from COVID-19.

The chain combines TRBV7-2 with TRBJ1-3; D is possibly TRBD1 (6 bases). There are 13 residues in the CDR3. The V end lost 6 bases, the J end lost 4 bases, and 10 bases lay between the germline ends. CDR1 and CDR2 from the germline V gene are SGHTA and FQGNSA. CDR3 sequence: CASRLGTGNTIYF. DNA for the CDR3: TGTGCCAGCAGATTGGGGACAGGAAACACCATATATTTT.

The CDR3 region is CASSPPRIWDTEAFF. In DNA, the CDR3 is TGTGCCAGCAGTCCCCCGCGGATATGGGACACTGAAGCTTTCTTT. The rearrangement uses TRBV6-5 and TRBJ1-1, with D unresolved. Germline loops: CDR1 MNHEY, CDR2 SVGAGI. CDR3 size: 15 residues. Trimming stripped 5 bases from V and 3 bases from J, with 16 bases between.

The chain is built from TRBV2 and TRBJ1-6, with 8 bases lining up with TRBD1. V lost 9 bases and J lost 5; bases outside the gene matches: 3. Germline CDR1 SNHLY, CDR2 FYNNEI. The CDR3 extends over 13 amino acids. The CDR3 nucleotides read TGTGCCAGGAAGGGACAGGATAATTCACCCCTCCACTTT. Translated, it gives CARKGQDNSPLHF.

On this clone: The germline gene is not matched at one end of the junction; a read error may be the cause. The chain carries TRBV7-7 and TRBJ2-7; 7 nucleotides match TRBD1. The length of the CDR3 is 13 residues. Germline CDR1 is SSHAT and CDR2 is FNYEAQ (reference sequence). The CDR3 loop reads CASSSGQMGEQYF. CDR3 coding DNA: TGTGCTAGCAGCTCGGGACAGATGGGCGAGCAGTACTTC. Complete variable domain (other parts from reference TRBV7-7 and TRBJ2-7): GAGVSQSPRYKVTKRGQDVTLRCDPISSHATLYWYQQALGQGPEFLTYFNYEAQPDKSGLPSDRFSAERPEGSISTLTIQRTEQRDSAMYRCASSSGQMGEQYFGPGTRLTVT.

This chain joins TRBV5-1 and TRBJ2-2, with 11 bases aligning to TRBD2. CDR3 length: 16 amino acids. V lost 7 bases to trimming and J lost 0 bases; unmatched junction nucleotides: 5. Germline lookup yields CDR1 SGHRS and CDR2 YFSETQ. CDR3 residues: CASSQTSGTNTGELFF. The CDR3 region has the DNA TGCGCCAGCTCCCAGACTAGCGGGACGAACACCGGGGAGCTGTTTTTT.